This TCR beta chain was sequenced during a study of shared clonotypes between healthy human individuals. The sample holds a few counts of this clone. The antigen is not known. Other DNA sequences in this sample translate to the same CDR3. CDR1 and CDR2 (germline): SGHRS, YFSETQ. Trimming stripped 0 bases from V and 4 bases from J, with 4 bases between. This CDR3 comprises 13 residues. The assay was run at deep level. TCRdb's table, derived via immunoSEQ multiplex PCR, lists solely in-frame clones and lacks some. The sample lists 2 million to 2.5 million clones, roughly 90% seen once, with about 0.36% in the top ten. General study findings and limits: Owing to a small donor count, the genetic and exposure-history diversity represented was limited. Non-shared clonotypes were found to have lower generation probabilities than the clonotypes that were shared by all four of the sorted-subset donors.

This receptor was obtained from a man aged 18 to 29 in good health. Some clones in this sample may be carry-over from other donors' samples. Material: naive CD4+ T cells from PBMCs. Subset here: CD45RA+ positively selected. The chain uses TRBV5-1 and TRBJ2-2; D unresolved. In DNA, the CDR3 is TGCGCCAGCAGCTTGGTTGTCACCGGGGAGCTGTTTTTT. This gives the protein CASSLVVTGELFF.